This is a list of T cell receptor beta chains from one sample in a study of OX40 agonist ivuxolimab in advanced cancers. Assay used: immunoSEQ multiplex PCR; TCRdb lists only in-frame clones, some missing. The profile covers around 52,000 clones, with 83% appearing a single time and approximately 2.8% taken by the ten largest. The sample consisted of CD4+ or CD8+ T cells sorted from blood, taken in a trial of the OX40 agonist ivuxolimab. The receptors were sampled from an adult with an advanced solid tumor such as melanoma, head and neck, liver or kidney cancer. CDR3s include the opening cysteine and the closing phenylalanine or tryptophan.

V gene	J gene	CDR3 protein
TRBV5-1	TRBJ2-3	CASSTLQGIAASTDTQYF
TRBV18	TRBJ1-1	CASSSGTGVSAEAFF
TRBV7-8	TRBJ2-5	CASTGTSGIQETQYF
TRBV29-1	TRBJ1-5	CSVQDSTNQPQHF
TRBV5-1	TRBJ1-6	CASSPGGTGYSPLHF
TRBV28	TRBJ1-4	CASKSGGKLFF
TRBV28	TRBJ2-7	CASRTHRAPTYEQYF
TRBV5-1	TRBJ1-1	CASSPRDRATRKTEAFF
TRBV7-2	TRBJ1-2	CASSWRPGSGYTF
TRBV29-1	TRBJ2-5	CSVAMQNYQETQYF
TRBV7-2	TRBJ1-2	CASSIPGQVFYGYTF
TRBV2	TRBJ2-7	CASKQTSGAYEQYF
TRBV5-1	TRBJ1-1	CASSSRHVNTEAFF
TRBV5-1	TRBJ2-6	CASSSDGIRSGANVLTF
TRBV27	TRBJ2-3	CASRSGRTDTQYF
TRBV5-8	TRBJ2-2	CASIPWNAGDTGELFF
TRBV5-5	TRBJ1-5	CASSPIWGMGQPQHF
TRBV7-9	TRBJ2-7	CASSPLGGGLHEQYF
TRBV11-2	TRBJ2-6	CASSPTYSGANVLTF
TRBV30	TRBJ2-2	CAWSGLPSGELFF
TRBV11-3	TRBJ1-1	CASSLGAGMNTEAFF
TRBV5-1	TRBJ2-3	CASSLKAPTDTQYF
TRBV6-5	TRBJ2-7	CASKRDRDSYEQYF
TRBV14	TRBJ1-2	CASSQVGALQSGVGYTF
TRBV27	TRBJ1-5	CASSSAGGRLGEPQHF
TRBV27	TRBJ1-1	CASSPYSTGSGTEAFF
TRBV2	TRBJ1-2	CASSEGKGNYYGYTF
TRBV27	TRBJ1-6	CASSSPREFNSPLHF
TRBV10-1	TRBJ2-7	CASSQYAVKDEQYF
TRBV14	TRBJ2-2	CASSPRAGANTGELFF
TRBV7-9	TRBJ2-7	CASSPGGQGEQYF
TRBV7-8	TRBJ2-2	CASSPRTGSVGELFF
TRBV19	TRBJ2-3	CASSIWDAMSSSTDTQYF